This TCR beta chain is drawn from a study of siplizumab effects on memory and regulatory T cells (dated by TCRdb to between 2019 and 2020). Regarding the research as a whole: The study examined how the anti-CD2 antibody siplizumab affects alloreactive T-cell subsets in allogeneic mixed lymphocyte reactions built from human PBMCs.

Receptor libraries were prepared by the immunoSEQ multiplex PCR assay. About 9.9 x 10^4 TCR templates per sample were assayed by the deep sequencing platform. Genomic DNA extracted from sorted T cells was used for TCRbeta CDR3 sequencing. The original methods were these. The R programming language was used for clonal analysis of TCRbeta CDR3 data. Comparing unstimulated samples against CFSE-low samples taken after the reaction was how alloreactive CD4+ and CD8+ clones were defined. Alloreactive CD4+ clones were assigned to regulatory or non-regulatory origin by matching sequences to sorted unstimulated Treg and non-Treg repertoires. TCRdb's version of the immuneACCESS table is confined to in-frame rearrangements and falls short of the full clone set. An unresolved V gene accounts for under half of the shortfall where checked; the remainder is of unknown origin. V and J calls plus clone size are reproduced from that table; the DNA served to infer D and trimming. For this sample the table gives more than 95,000 clones, of which roughly 92% were detected only once. The ten largest clonotypes hold approximately 0.6% of the sample.

Beyond this particular receptor, the publication reports: Roughly 75-97% of proliferating CD4+ or CD8+ clones could not be assigned a naive or memory phenotype. The cumulative frequency of alloreactive sequences that could be traced back to unstimulated CD4+ memory T cells was significantly reduced by siplizumab. Of the alloreactive CD4+ clones that could be mapped, the Treg-derived share averaged about 67% with siplizumab compared with around 27% in control reactions. No functional confirmation was obtained for the suppressive function of proliferating Tregs from siplizumab cultures. Sequences below about 10^-5 frequency were poorly captured, so only a minor fraction of alloreactive clones could be mapped to unstimulated subsets. Compared with memory T cells, unstimulated naive T cells appeared more diverse, and naive cells seemed to make a substantial contribution to the alloresponse.

Sorted unstimulated T cells and proliferating T cells recovered from mixed lymphocyte reactions underwent TCRbeta CDR3 sequencing. Fresh whole blood from roughly 10 HLA-typed healthy donors was used to isolate PBMCs. Unstimulated CD4+ regulatory T cells were FACS-sorted to map the origin of alloreactive clones. Concerning this clone itself: There is no known antigen for this receptor. Per-nucleotide qualities are absent, and no much larger clonotype sits a single base away.

CDR1 and CDR2 (SEHNR, FQNEAQ) derive from the germline V gene (reference sequence). The junction shows trimming of 8 bases on V and 12 bases on J, plus 17 bases between the germline ends. Measured from the cysteine to the phenylalanine, the CDR3 is 12 residues long. Only CDR3 DNA is held: 36 bases, read in frame from base 1. This receptor was identified in a human donor in good health. This receptor chain uses TRBV7-9 and TRBJ2-4; the D gene assignment is perhaps TRBD1 or TRBD2, with each matching 5 bases. Sequencing was done on a sample of Tregs sorted from blood. The DNA is TGTGCCAGCGGACACGGGGTCACGGATCAGTACTTC. The encoded protein is CASGHGVTDQYF.